These 14 T cell receptor beta chains were all obtained from the same sample, sequenced in a study of cytomegalovirus exposure and HLA in healthy donors (dated by TCRdb to the late 2010s). The protocol used for the library was the immunoSEQ multiplex PCR assay. A mixture of 60 forward primers for TCR Vbeta segments and 13 reverse primers for TCR Jbeta segments was used in the multiplex PCR. This immuneACCESS table, as held by TCRdb, lists in-frame sequences with V and J called but not all clones. Of the missing ones, under half trace to an unresolved V gene in checked studies; the others have no known cause. The sample yields roughly 160,000 clones; approximately 77% were counted once. The leading ten clones occupy more than 2% of the sample. The sequenced sample was PBMCs. These receptors came from a middle-aged man in good health and CMV-seropositive.

The chain joins TRBV19 to TRBJ2-5; 7 bases line up with TRBD1. This CDR3 spans 14 amino acids. The trim removed 4 bases at V and 5 bases at J, leaving 7 bases unmatched. CDR1 LNHDA and CDR2 SQIVND come from the germline V gene (reference sequence). The CDR3 coding sequence is TGTGCCAGTAGTACCCGGACAGGTCAGGAGACCCAGTACTTC. This gives the protein CASSTRTGQETQYF. The full variable domain, in which reference TRBV19 and TRBJ2-5 provide the parts outside the CDR3, is DGGITQSPKYLFRKEGQNVTLSCEQNLNHDAMYWYRQDPGQGLRLIYYSQIVNDFQKGDIAEGYSVSREKKESFPLTVTSAQKNPTAFYLCASSTRTGQETQYFGPGTRLLVL.

This chain joins TRBV15 and TRBJ2-5, with 7 bases fitting TRBD2. With the DNA end fitting TRBJ2-7 better, the J assignment may be wrong. CDR1 is LNHNV, CDR2 YYDKDF, per germline (reference sequence). The CDR3 covers 17 residues. The CDR3 loop is CATSADPGRTPGGEQYF. The CDR3 nucleotides read TGTGCCACCAGCGCAGATCCGGGACGGACTCCGGGGGGCGAGCAGTACTTC.

The CDR3 region is CAWNGQGNQPQHF. The CDR3 DNA sequence: TGTGCCTGGAATGGACAGGGCAATCAGCCCCAGCATTTT. The chain joins TRBV30 to TRBJ1-5; 7 nucleotides line up with TRBD1. V was pared by 4 bases and J by 2 bases, with 2 bases of the junction left unmatched. Germline V gives CDR1 GTSNPN, CDR2 SVGIG (reference sequence). The CDR3 runs to 13 residues.

This chain links TRBV9 with TRBJ2-7; possibly TRBD1 for D (6 bases). Looked up from germline, CDR1 is SGDLS and CDR2 is YYNGEE. The CDR3 extends over 16 amino acids. V lost 7 bases and J lost 2, with 22 bases in between. The CDR3 nucleotides are TGTGCCAGCGGCGAGGCCCCCGTGGGGACAACCTACGAGCAGTACTTC. Residues: CASGEAPVGTTYEQYF.

The table lists this clone with a few counts. V and J are TRBV6-1 and TRBJ2-7; 7 nucleotides align to TRBD2. The CDR3 is 14 amino acids. V trimming: 3 bases; J trimming: 3 bases; junction bases outside the gene matches: 5. Germline CDR1 is MNHNS and CDR2 is SASEGT. The CDR3 coding sequence is TGTGCCAGCAGTGAGGTTGGCGGGAGCTACGAGCAGTACTTC. Translation: CASSEVGGSYEQYF.

The chain combines TRBV19 with TRBJ2-1; 9 bases are a match to TRBD1. Germline V CDR1 and CDR2: LNHDA, SQIVND (reference sequence). This CDR3 has 13 amino acids. The V gene end was trimmed by 6 bases and the J gene end by 7 bases; junction bases not matched to a gene: 4. The CDR3 region has the DNA TGTGCCAGTAGAGGGACAGGGACTAATGAGCAGTTCTTC. Translating gives CASRGTGTNEQFF.

The genes are TRBV6-4 and TRBJ1-2; 9 bases match TRBD1. The germline V gene encodes CDR1 MRHNA and CDR2 SNTAGT. V gave up 4 bases and J gave up 9 bases; unmatched junction bases: 9. The CDR3 is 14 residues long. This CDR3 reads CASSGDRASTSYTF. CDR3 bases: TGTGCCAGCAGTGGGGACAGGGCTAGTACGAGCTACACCTTC.

V and J are TRBV6-5 and TRBJ2-3, with D unclear. Germline V gene data show CDR1 as MNHEY and CDR2 as SVGAGI. The CDR3 extends over 15 amino acids. Trimming removed 5 bases at V and 9 bases at J, with 21 bases between. The CDR3 sequence is CASSPTHAVQLTQYF. CDR3 nucleotide sequence: TGTGCCAGCAGTCCAACCCACGCGGTCCAACTCACGCAGTATTTT.

This sequence joins TRBV19 and TRBJ2-7, with D perhaps TRBD1 (5 bases). The CDR3 loop spans 14 amino acids. Between the trimmed V and J ends, which lost 1 base and 5 bases, there was a span of 12 bases. Germline values: CDR1 LNHDA, CDR2 SQIVND (reference sequence). The CDR3 DNA sequence: TGTGCCAGTAGTATAGGCAGGGAAGCCGACGAGCAGTACTTC. This encodes CASSIGREADEQYF.

This rearrangement joins TRBV4-2 to TRBJ2-7; TRBD2 agrees at 11 bases. V lost 5 bases and J lost 3; bases outside the gene matches: 3. The CDR3 totals 14 residues. CDR1 LGHNA and CDR2 YNFKEQ come from the germline V gene. This CDR3 reads CASSATSGGYEQYF. DNA for the CDR3: TGTGCCAGCAGCGCAACTAGCGGGGGCTACGAGCAGTACTTC.

This clone was observed a handful of times. The V gene is TRBV11-2, the J gene TRBJ2-2, with 14 nucleotides matching TRBD2. With 6 bases clipped from V and 1 base from J, the junction kept 4 bases outside the gene matches. Germline assignment: CDR1 SGHAT and CDR2 FQNNGV. This CDR3 has 17 residues. As DNA, the CDR3 is TGTGCCAGCAGACGGACTAGCGGGGGGTTGAACACCGGGGAGCTGTTTTTT. Translation: CASRRTSGGLNTGELFF.

This chain uses TRBV5-1 with TRBJ2-7; 7 bases align to TRBD2. The CDR3 is 14 amino acids. CDR1 SGHRS and CDR2 YFSETQ come from the germline V gene. Trimming took 1 base from V and 0 from J; bases not matched to a gene: 1. The CDR3 reads CASSLSGDSYEQYF. CDR3 nucleotides: TGCGCCAGCAGCTTGAGCGGGGACTCCTACGAGCAGTACTTC.

This rearrangement joins TRBV5-1 to TRBJ2-5, with D tentatively TRBD1 (6 bases). The V end lost 0 bases, the J end lost 11 bases, and 11 bases lay between the germline ends. This CDR3 comprises 12 residues. CDR1 and CDR2 from the germline V gene are SGHRS and YFSETQ. The DNA for the CDR3 is TGCGCCAGCAGCTTGGCGGCAGGGGAGCAGTACTTC. This sequence encodes CASSLAAGEQYF.

The CDR3 DNA is TGTGCCAGCAGTCAGGACAGGGGGGGTAATCAGCCCCAGCATTTT. This codes for CASSQDRGGNQPQHF. The V gene is TRBV2, the J gene TRBJ1-5; 10 nucleotides agree with TRBD1. The V and J ends lost 5 bases and 4 bases, in that order; junction bases with no gene match: 5. CDR3 length equals 15 residues. Germline CDR1 SNHLY, CDR2 FYNNEI.